The text below deals with one TCR beta chain. Its specificity is not known. This CDR3 is also generated by other DNA sequences in the sample. This specimen belongs to a study of shared clonotypes between healthy human individuals. Only in-frame clones appear in the TCRdb table, and some are missing; sequencing was by immunoSEQ multiplex PCR. The sample lists under 1,100,000 clones, 75% occurring once. Whole-study results and caveats: Naive subsets, compared against memory subsets, generally had larger estimated richness values. The generation probabilities recorded for non-shared clonotypes fell below those of clonotypes shared by all four donors.

CDR3 size: 13 residues. Trimming removed 2 bases at V and 2 bases at J, with 7 bases between. Germline V gene data show CDR1 as SGDLS and CDR2 as YYNGEE. Donors included only healthy HIV-negative adults lacking recent acute infections or vaccinations. This clonotype was obtained from a man between 18 and 35 years old in good health. The gene calls are TRBV9 and TRBJ1-1, with D uncertain. Sequenced: memory CD4+ T cells sorted from blood. Subset indicated: CD45RA-negative fraction. CDR3 nucleotides: TGTGCCAGCAGCGTTGGGAGAAACACTGAAGCTTTCTTT. As protein: CASSVGRNTEAFF.